The 19 T cell receptor beta chains in this list originate from one sample, sequenced in a study of T cell repertoires in cytomegalovirus infection. No antigen has been identified for these receptors. TCRdb reprocessed the reads via MiXCR and lists one record per CDR3 protein. Among roughly 120,000 distinct CDR3 sequences listed, 30% were seen once. The sequenced sample was CD8+ T cells from cultured PBMCs, obtained from culture after CMV antigen stimulation. Receptor source: a human donor in good health (CMV status not recorded). Some clones in this sample may be carry-over from other donors' samples.

This clonotype was seen a few times. This rearrangement joins TRBV4-1 to TRBJ2-5; no clear D. The length of the CDR3 is 14 residues. V was shortened by 1 base and J by 5 bases, with 11 bases between the two germline ends. Germline lookup yields CDR1 MGHRA and CDR2 YSYEKL. The CDR3 is CASSQVPTLETQYF. The CDR3 DNA sequence: TGCGCCAGCAGCCAAGTACCGACGCTGGAGACCCAGTACTTC.

Details on this clonotype: One end of the junction does not line up with germline, which may come from a read error. CDR3 nucleotide sequence: TGTGCCAGCAGTTTGGCGGACAGAAGCACAGATACGCAGTATTTT. The encoded protein is CASSLADRSTDTQYF. The chain recombines TRBV5-4 with TRBJ2-3; tentative D call: TRBD1 (6 bases). CDR3 size: 15 residues. CDR1 SGHNT and CDR2 YYREEE come from the germline V gene (reference sequence).

This chain uses TRBV6-1 with TRBJ2-2; possibly TRBD1 for D (6 bases). Germline values: CDR1 MNHNS, CDR2 SASEGT. The CDR3 totals 14 residues. V lost 7 bases to trimming and J lost 2 bases, with 11 bases between them. This CDR3 reads CASNTGTNTGELFF. The CDR3 nucleotides read TGTGCCAGCAATACCGGGACAAACACCGGGGAGCTGTTTTTT.

This clonotype showed up just a few times. V usage is TRBV24-1 and J usage is TRBJ2-1; a weak D match, TRBD2 (6 bases). Trimming stripped 4 bases from V and 1 base from J, with 13 bases between. CDR1 is KGHDR, CDR2 SFDVKD, per germline. The CDR3 has 16 amino acids. The CDR3 DNA sequence: TGTGCCACCAGTGACCCGGGGGACGGATCCTACAATGAGCAGTTCTTC. It specifies CATSDPGDGSYNEQFF.

This clonotype was seen many times. The gene calls are TRBV28 and TRBJ2-3; tentatively, D is TRBD1 or TRBD2 (5 bases each). CDR1 is MDHEN and CDR2 is SYDVKM in the germline V gene. Trimming pared 2 bases from V and 4 bases from J, leaving 22 bases between. This CDR3 has 18 residues. The CDR3 loop reads CASSLEPLGRDVSDTQYF. CDR3 bases: TGTGCCAGCAGTTTAGAACCTCTCGGCCGGGACGTATCAGATACGCAGTATTTT. The full variable domain, its missing parts supplied by reference TRBV28 and TRBJ2-3, is DVKVTQSSRYLVKRTGEKVFLECVQDMDHENMFWYRQDPGLGLRLIYFSYDVKMKEKGDIPEGYSVSREKKERFSLILESASTNQTSMYLCASSLEPLGRDVSDTQYFGPGTRLTVL.

This clonotype has just a few counts. The chain joins TRBV27 to TRBJ1-5; D gene uncertain. Germline CDR1 is MNHEY and CDR2 is SMNVEV (reference sequence). V was shortened by 2 bases and J by 7 bases, with 12 bases between the two germline ends. The CDR3 is 14 residues long. CDR3 bases: TGTGCCAGCAGTTTAAACAGCCCCGGGCAGCCCCAGCATTTT. It encodes CASSLNSPGQPQHF.

This clonotype has a handful of counts. This sequence joins TRBV7-6 and TRBJ2-2, with 11 bases fitting TRBD2. Losses at the gene ends were 4 bases for V and 8 bases for J; bases not matched to a gene: 6. The CDR3 extends over 15 amino acids. CDR1 and CDR2 (germline): SGHVS, FNYEAQ. This chain's CDR3 is CASSSGLAGWGELFF. CDR3 nucleotides: TGTGCCAGCAGCTCCGGACTAGCGGGTTGGGGGGAGCTGTTTTTT.

In its sample, this clonotype was seen many times. The chain is built from TRBV12-3 or TRBV12-4 and TRBJ2-1; TRBD2 aligns across 8 bases. V shed 5 bases, J shed 6 bases, and the junction held 12 bases outside the gene matches. CDR3 length: 16 residues. The CDR3: CASSPYAGGEINEQFF. The DNA of the CDR3 is TGTGCCAGCAGTCCCTACGCGGGGGGAGAGATCAATGAGCAGTTCTTC.

The chain is built from TRBV12-3 or TRBV12-4 and TRBJ2-1; D call uncertain. The CDR3 has 11 residues. The V end lost 9 bases, the J end lost 10 bases, and 13 bases lay between the germline ends. CDR3 loop: CASSYDDEQFF. In nucleotides, the CDR3 is TGTGCCAGTTCTTACGACGACGAGCAGTTCTTC.

The chain links TRBV7-9 to TRBJ2-1; 9 nucleotides line up with TRBD1. CDR1 is SEHNR, CDR2 FQNEAQ, per germline (reference sequence). CDR3 length equals 14 residues. The V and J ends lost 5 bases and 7 bases, in that order; junction bases with no gene match: 6. CDR3 nucleotides: TGTGCCAGCAGCCCCCCGGACAGGGGAAATGAGCAGTTCTTC. It codes for CASSPPDRGNEQFF.

This clonotype was recorded a few times. The chain links TRBV11-2 to TRBJ2-7, with D uncertain. Per the germline V gene, CDR1 is SGHAT and CDR2 is FQNNGV. CDR3 size: 13 residues. V lost 0 bases to trimming and J lost 0 bases, with 3 bases between them. CDR3 sequence reads: CASSLELSYEQYF. The CDR3 DNA reads TGTGCCAGCAGCTTAGAACTCTCCTACGAGCAGTACTTC.

This clonotype was seen more than once but under ten times. The J gene is TRBJ2-7, the V gene TRBV27; no clear D. This CDR3 contains 13 residues. The germline V and J ends were trimmed by 3 bases and 1 base, with 7 bases remaining between them. CDR1 is MNHEY, CDR2 SMNVEV, per germline (reference sequence). The DNA of the CDR3 is TGTGCCAGCAGTTTTAGGAGTTCCTACGAGCAGTACTTC. This sequence encodes CASSFRSSYEQYF.

The table lists this clonotype with a few counts. The chain combines TRBV7-9 with TRBJ1-2; TRBD1 is a possible D gene (6 bases). This CDR3 comprises 14 residues. The V and J ends lost 4 bases and 4 bases respectively, with 13 bases between them. Germline CDR1 and CDR2: SEHNR and FQNEAQ (reference sequence). The CDR3 DNA reads TGTGCCAGCAGCTCCGGGGGCCAGGCCTATGGCTACACCTTC. Encoded protein: CASSSGGQAYGYTF.

The J gene is TRBJ1-1, the V gene TRBV19; TRBD1 agrees at 10 bases. The CDR3 is 16 residues long. Per germline, CDR1 LNHDA and CDR2 SQIVND (reference sequence). The V gene end was trimmed by 5 bases and the J gene end by 1 base; junction bases not matched to a gene: 7. This CDR3 is CASSRVTGGENTEAFF. As DNA, the CDR3 is TGTGCCAGTAGTCGAGTGACAGGGGGCGAGAACACTGAAGCTTTCTTT.

V and J are TRBV6-6 and TRBJ2-3; 9 bases map to TRBD1. Germline CDR1 and CDR2: MNHNY and SVGAGI (reference sequence). The CDR3 extends over 15 amino acids. V was pared by 6 bases and J by 0 bases, with 4 bases of the junction left unmatched. In DNA form, the CDR3 reads TGTGCCAGCAGCCCGGACAGGGGTAGCACAGATACGCAGTATTTT. Encoded protein: CASSPDRGSTDTQYF.

This clonotype occurred many times. The rearrangement uses TRBV7-8 and TRBJ1-1, with D unclear. The length of the CDR3 is 14 residues. The germline CDR1 and CDR2 sequences are SGHVS and FQNEAQ. The germline V and J ends were trimmed by 4 bases and 5 bases, with 14 bases remaining between them. CDR3 nucleotide sequence: TGTGCCAGCAGCTCCACTTCCGGGTTGACTGAAGCTTTCTTT. Its translation: CASSSTSGLTEAFF.

This clonotype was seen only a few times. The chain has TRBV19 and TRBJ2-3; TRBD1 matches at 7 bases. V lost 4 bases, J lost 3 bases, and 10 bases stayed unmatched. Germline V gene data show CDR1 as LNHDA and CDR2 as SQIVND (reference sequence). The CDR3 is made up of 16 amino acids. CDR3 protein: CASSKWRQGGTDTQYF. In DNA, the CDR3 is TGTGCCAGTAGTAAATGGAGACAGGGCGGGACAGATACGCAGTATTTT.

This clonotype was seen a handful of times. The chain links TRBV15 to TRBJ2-5, with D possibly TRBD2 on 7 matching bases. The V gene lost 6 bases and the J gene lost 4 bases, with 21 bases spanning the gap. CDR3 length: 16 amino acids. Per germline, CDR1 LNHNV and CDR2 YYDKDF (reference sequence). The DNA of the CDR3 is TGTGCCACCAGACATAGGGGGGGGACCTGGGTAGAGACCCAGTACTTC. It codes for CATRHRGGTWVETQYF.

This clonotype was detected only a few times. The rearrangement joins TRBV27 to TRBJ2-1; weak D call: TRBD2 (6 bases). The CDR3 extends over 12 amino acids. Per the germline V gene, CDR1 is MNHEY and CDR2 is SMNVEV (reference sequence). V was cut by 6 bases and J by 7 bases, with 10 bases left in between. CDR3 bases: TGTGCCAGCAGAACGGCGGGAAATGAGCAGTTCTTC. Amino acid sequence: CASRTAGNEQFF.